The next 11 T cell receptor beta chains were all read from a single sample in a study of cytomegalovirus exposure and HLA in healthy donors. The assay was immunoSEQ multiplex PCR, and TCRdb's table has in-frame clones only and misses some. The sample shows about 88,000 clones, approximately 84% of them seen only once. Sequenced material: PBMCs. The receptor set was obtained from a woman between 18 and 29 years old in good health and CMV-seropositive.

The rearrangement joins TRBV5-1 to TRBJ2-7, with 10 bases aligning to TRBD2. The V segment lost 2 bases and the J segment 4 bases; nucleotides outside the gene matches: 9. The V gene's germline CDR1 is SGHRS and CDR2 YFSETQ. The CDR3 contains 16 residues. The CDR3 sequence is CASSFSGGAERYEQYF. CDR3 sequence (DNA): TGCGCCAGCAGCTTCAGCGGGGGGGCCGAGCGGTACGAGCAGTACTTC.

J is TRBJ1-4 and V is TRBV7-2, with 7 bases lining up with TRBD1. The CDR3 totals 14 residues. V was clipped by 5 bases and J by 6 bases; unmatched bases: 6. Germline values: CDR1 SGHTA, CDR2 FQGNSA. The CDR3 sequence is CASSGGQFDEKLFF. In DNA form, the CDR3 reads TGTGCCAGCAGCGGGGGACAGTTCGATGAAAAACTGTTTTTT.

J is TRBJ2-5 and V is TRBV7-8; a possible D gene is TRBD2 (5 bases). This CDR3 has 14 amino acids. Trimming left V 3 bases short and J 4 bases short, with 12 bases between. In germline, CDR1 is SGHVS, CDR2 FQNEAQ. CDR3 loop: CASSFRTGIETQYF. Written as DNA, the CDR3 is TGTGCCAGCAGCTTCCGGACGGGGATAGAGACCCAGTACTTC.

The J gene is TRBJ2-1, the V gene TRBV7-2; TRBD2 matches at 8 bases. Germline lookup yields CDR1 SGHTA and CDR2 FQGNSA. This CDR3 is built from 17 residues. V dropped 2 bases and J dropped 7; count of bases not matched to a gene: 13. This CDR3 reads CASSLSGRGAAFNEQFF. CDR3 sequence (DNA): TGTGCCAGCAGCTTATCAGGGCGGGGGGCCGCCTTTAATGAGCAGTTCTTC. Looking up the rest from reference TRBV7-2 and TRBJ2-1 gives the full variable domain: GAGVSQSPSNKVTEKGKDVELRCDPISGHTALYWYRQSLGQGLEFLIYFQGNSAPDKSGLPSDRFSAERTGGSVSTLTIQRTQQEDSAVYLCASSLSGRGAAFNEQFFGPGTRLTVL.

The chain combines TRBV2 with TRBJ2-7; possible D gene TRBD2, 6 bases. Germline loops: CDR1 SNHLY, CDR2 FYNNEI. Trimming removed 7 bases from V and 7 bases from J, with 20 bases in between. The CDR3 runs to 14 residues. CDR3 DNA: TGTGCCAGCATCCAAATAGCGGTTGCTGGAGAGCAGTACTTC. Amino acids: CASIQIAVAGEQYF.

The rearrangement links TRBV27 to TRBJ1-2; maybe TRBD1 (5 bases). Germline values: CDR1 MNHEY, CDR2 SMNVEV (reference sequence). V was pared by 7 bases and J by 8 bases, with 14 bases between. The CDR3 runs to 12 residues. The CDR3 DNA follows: TGTGCCAGCACAGGGTGGGGCGGAGGCTACACCTTC. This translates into CASTGWGGGYTF.

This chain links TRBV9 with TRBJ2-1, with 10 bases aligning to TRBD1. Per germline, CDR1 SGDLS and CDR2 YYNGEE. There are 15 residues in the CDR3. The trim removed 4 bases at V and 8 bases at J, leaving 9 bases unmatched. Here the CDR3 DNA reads TGTGCCAGCAGCCCCCTAGGGACAGGGGTAGATGAGCAGTTCTTC. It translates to CASSPLGTGVDEQFF.

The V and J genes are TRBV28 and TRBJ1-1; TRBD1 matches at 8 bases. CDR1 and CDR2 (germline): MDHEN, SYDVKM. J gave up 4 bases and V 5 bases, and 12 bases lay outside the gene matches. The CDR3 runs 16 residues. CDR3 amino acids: CASSPRGQGWSTEAFF. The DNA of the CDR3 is TGTGCCAGCAGTCCCCGCGGACAGGGTTGGAGCACTGAAGCTTTCTTT.

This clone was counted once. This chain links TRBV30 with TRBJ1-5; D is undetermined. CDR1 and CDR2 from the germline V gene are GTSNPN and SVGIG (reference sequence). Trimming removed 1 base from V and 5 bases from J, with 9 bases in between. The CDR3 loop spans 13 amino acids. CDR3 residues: CAWSGRWDQPQHF. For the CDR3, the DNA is TGTGCCTGGAGTGGGAGATGGGATCAGCCCCAGCATTTT.

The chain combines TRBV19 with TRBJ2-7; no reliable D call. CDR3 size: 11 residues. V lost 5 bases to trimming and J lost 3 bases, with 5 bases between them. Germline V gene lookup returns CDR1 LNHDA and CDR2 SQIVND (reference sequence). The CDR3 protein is CASSGRYEQYF. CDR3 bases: TGTGCCAGTAGTGGCCGCTACGAGCAGTACTTC.

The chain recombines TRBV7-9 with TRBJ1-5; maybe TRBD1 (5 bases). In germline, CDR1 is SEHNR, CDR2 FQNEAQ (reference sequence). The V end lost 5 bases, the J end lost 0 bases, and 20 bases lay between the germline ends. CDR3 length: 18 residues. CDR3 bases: TGTGCCAGCAGCCAGTCGGGGGTATCGGAAATTAGCAATCAGCCCCAGCATTTT. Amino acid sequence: CASSQSGVSEISNQPQHF. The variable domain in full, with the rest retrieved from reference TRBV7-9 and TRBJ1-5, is DTGVSQNPRHKITKRGQNVTFRCDPISEHNRLYWYRQTLGQGPEFLTYFQNEAQLEKSRLLSDRFSAERPKGSFSTLEIQRTEQGDSAMYLCASSQSGVSEISNQPQHFGDGTRLSIL.